These T cell receptor beta chains were read from a single sample in a study of blood T cell repertoires in COVID-19. TCRdb keeps only in-frame clones here, not all; method: immunoSEQ multiplex PCR. The table lists about 78,000 clones, 86% of them singletons. The sequencing sample was made of peripheral blood. These receptors all stem from a man between 50 and 59 years old with active or convalescent COVID-19. Both conserved end residues are part of each CDR3. D genes are given only for firm matches. Some rows mark clone size as missing; the rest say once, few, many or name a class of expanded clone.

>TRBJ2-1|13|.|.|TRBV6-5
TGTGCCAGCAGTCTCTGGCGGGTTGTTGAGCAGTTCTTC
CASSLWRVVEQFF
>TRBJ2-7|15|.|TRBD1|TRBV7-9
TGTGCCAGCAGCCGCCCGGGACAGGGTGCCTACGAGCAGTACTTC
CASSRPGQGAYEQYF
>TRBJ2-3|15|.|TRBD1|TRBV3-1/TRBV3-2
TGTGCCAGCAGCCCTGGGACAGGGGAGGCAGATACGCAGTATTTT
CASSPGTGEADTQYF
>TRBJ1-5|13|.|.|TRBV24-1
TGTGCCACCTCCGGGTACGGCAATCAGCCCCAGCATTTT
CATSGYGNQPQHF
>TRBJ2-1|21|.|.|TRBV21-1
TGTGCCAGCAGCAATATTACAGGCCAGCAACGGACCAGGAGCTCCTACAATGAGCAGTTCTTC
CASSNITGQQRTRSSYNEQFF
>TRBJ1-1|15|few|.|TRBV3-1/TRBV3-2
TGTGCCAGCAGCCCCAGAGGTGGGTTGGACACTGAAGCTTTCTTT
CASSPRGGLDTEAFF
>TRBJ1-3|16|.|.|TRBV9
TGTGCCAGCAGCGTAGGTCGGACAGACTCTGGAAACACCATATATTTT
CASSVGRTDSGNTIYF
>TRBJ1-4|15|once|TRBD1|TRBV5-4
TGTGCCAGCAGCCCGACAGGGTCGGGGAATGAAAAACTGTTTTTT
CASSPTGSGNEKLFF
>TRBJ2-3|16|.|TRBD1|TRBV7-9
TGTGCCAGCAGCCTAGGGACAGGGTCTGGGACAGATACGCAGTATTTT
CASSLGTGSGTDTQYF
>TRBJ1-2|14|once|TRBD1|TRBV7-2
TGTGCCAGCAGCTTAGAAAGGGGGCAGGGTGGCTACACCTTC
CASSLERGQGGYTF
>TRBJ1-2|14|.|TRBD1|TRBV6-5
TGTGCCAGCAGGACGGACAGGGATTACTATGGCTACACCTTC
CASRTDRDYYGYTF
>TRBJ2-7|16|.|TRBD2|TRBV18
TGTGCCAGCTCACCTCCCTCGAGCGGGGGGCTTTACGAGCAGTACTTC
CASSPPSSGGLYEQYF
>TRBJ2-7|14|.|TRBD1|TRBV7-9
TGTGCCAGCAGCTTACAGGGGGAAAACTACGAGCAGTACTTC
CASSLQGENYEQYF
>TRBJ1-1|15|once|TRBD1|TRBV4-1
TGCGCCAGCAGCCAAGGGGACAGGGCGAACACTGAAGCTTTCTTT
CASSQGDRANTEAFF
>TRBJ1-2|13|once|.|TRBV28
TGTGCCAGCAGTTTCTCAGGGGACTATGGCTACACCTTC
CASSFSGDYGYTF
>TRBJ2-1|15|.|.|TRBV9
TGTGCCAGCAGCGGTATTTCGAGCTCCTACAATGAGCAGTTCTTC
CASSGISSSYNEQFF
>TRBJ2-1|14|.|TRBD2|TRBV2
TGTGCCAGCGTTAGCGGGGGCGGATACAATGAGCAGTTCTTC
CASVSGGGYNEQFF
>TRBJ2-2|15|.|.|TRBV5-4
TGTGCCAGCAGCTCCGTAGCGGAGAACACCGGGGAGCTGTTTTTT
CASSSVAENTGELFF
>TRBJ1-6|16|once|TRBD1|TRBV4-1
TGCGCCAGCAGCCAATTACCAGGGACAGGGAACTCACCCCTCCACTTT
CASSQLPGTGNSPLHF
>TRBJ2-2|16|.|TRBD2|TRBV4-2
TGTGCCAGCAGCCCCACAACTAGCGGGGGTACCGGGGAGCTGTTTTTT
CASSPTTSGGTGELFF
>TRBJ2-3|15|.|.|TRBV28
TGTGCCAGCAGTGGGGGGTTTATCAAGGCAGATACGCAGTATTTT
CASSGGFIKADTQYF
>TRBJ2-1|14|.|TRBD2|TRBV18
TGTGCCAGCTCACCAGGCGGGGGGGTGAATGAGCAGTTCTTC
CASSPGGGVNEQFF
>TRBJ2-1|16|.|.|TRBV29-1
TGCAGCGTTGAAGATAGGGAAATCGGCCTGCGGGATGAGCAGTTCTTC
CSVEDREIGLRDEQFF
>TRBJ2-3|16|.|.|TRBV18
TGTGCCAGCTCACCAAGATTGCGGGGTGGAGCAGATACGCAGTATTTT
CASSPRLRGGADTQYF
>TRBJ1-2|15|.|TRBD1|TRBV11-2
TGTGCCAGCAGCTTAGGGGGACAGAGCCTCTATGGCTACACCTTC
CASSLGGQSLYGYTF
>TRBJ2-7|14|.|.|TRBV25-1
TGTGCCAGCAGTGAAATCGCAGGGGACGACGAGCAGTACTTC
CASSEIAGDDEQYF
>TRBJ1-1|14|.|TRBD1|TRBV2
TGTGCCAGCAGTGGCGACAGGGGTGATATGGAAGCTTTCTTT
CASSGDRGDMEAFF
>TRBJ2-1|18|.|TRBD2|TRBV10-2
TGCGCCAGCTTTCCGGGACTAGCGGGGCCAAGCTCCTACAATGAGCAGTTCTTC
CASFPGLAGPSSYNEQFF
>TRBJ2-1|13|.|.|TRBV6-5
TGTGCCAGCAATCGGGGTACGGGAACTGAGCAGTTCTTC
CASNRGTGTEQFF
>TRBJ2-1|16|.|TRBD2|TRBV28
TGTGCCAGCAGTTCGACTAGCGGGGGGGCCCGAAATGAGCAGTTCTTC
CASSSTSGGARNEQFF
>TRBJ2-6|17|.|TRBD1|TRBV10-1
TGCGCCAGCAGGGGCGGACAGGGAGACTCTGGGGCCAACGTCCTGACTTTC
CASRGGQGDSGANVLTF
>TRBJ2-3|13|.|TRBD1|TRBV6-5
TGTGCCAGCAACAGGGGGCTTTCAGATACGCAGTATTTT
CASNRGLSDTQYF
>TRBJ1-2|12|.|.|TRBV5-8
TGTGCCAGCAGCGCCCGACTGAGTGGCTACACCTTC
CASSARLSGYTF
>TRBJ2-1|13|.|.|TRBV6-4
TGTGCCAGCAGTGACCTAGGAGGGGTTGAGCAGTTCTTC
CASSDLGGVEQFF
>TRBJ2-3|12|.|.|TRBV12-3/TRBV12-4
TGTGCCAGCATGGCGCGGACAGATACGCAGTATTTT
CASMARTDTQYF
>TRBJ2-1|12|.|TRBD2|TRBV19
TGTGCCAGTACTAGCGGGTACAATGAGCAGTTCTTC
CASTSGYNEQFF
>TRBJ1-2|14|.|.|TRBV2
TGTGCCAGCAGTGAAACCCTGGACAGTAGTGGCTACACCTTC
CASSETLDSSGYTF
>TRBJ1-6|13|.|.|TRBV10-3
TGTGCCATCAGGACAGCGTATAATTCACCCCTCCACTTT
CAIRTAYNSPLHF
>TRBJ1-5|12|.|.|TRBV2
TGTGCCAGCAGGGGGGGTTCCGGGGCCCAGCATTTT
CASRGGSGAQHF
>TRBJ2-7|15|.|TRBD2|TRBV30
TGTGCCTGGAGTCTTGGGGGGGGGTTTGCCTACGAGCAGTACTTC
CAWSLGGGFAYEQYF
>TRBJ1-6|14|.|TRBD1|TRBV2
TGTGCCAGCAGCATGACAGGGCTTGATTCACCCCTCCACTTT
CASSMTGLDSPLHF
>TRBJ1-5|12|.|.|TRBV7-9
TGTGCCAGCAGCTTAGGAGATCAGCCCCAGCATTTT
CASSLGDQPQHF
>TRBJ2-7|12|.|.|TRBV11-2
TGTGCCAGCAGCTTAGTATCCTACGAGCAGTACTTC
CASSLVSYEQYF
>TRBJ2-5|15|.|.|TRBV9
TGTGCCAGCAGCGTAGTGACAGGAACTCAAGAGACCCAGTACTTC
CASSVVTGTQETQYF
>TRBJ1-5|17|once|TRBD1|TRBV28
TGTGCCAGCAGTTTACAAACCGGGACAGGGTTCAATCAGCCCCAGCATTTT
CASSLQTGTGFNQPQHF